These 14 T cell receptor beta chains originate from one sample sequenced in a study of CD8 T cells in ankylosing spondylitis. TCRdb re-called the 5' RACE reads through MiXCR, storing one row per CDR3 protein. Here the sample spans under 200,000 distinct CDR3 sequences, around a tenth being singletons. The sequencing input was blood, either unsorted or a sorted T cell fraction (not recorded which). Every receptor here comes from a female donor with ankylosing spondylitis or in good health (not recorded which).

The CDR3 nucleotides read TGCGCCAGCAGTCCCCTCGTGGCGGCCGTCTACAATGAGCAGTTCTTC. Protein sequence: CASSPLVAAVYNEQFF. The rearrangement uses TRBV23-1 and TRBJ2-1; D unclear. TRBV23-1 is an ORF for which the function is uncertain. The CDR3 spans 16 residues. V lost 4 bases and J lost 3, with 16 bases in between.

This CDR3 reads CAWSYTGNTEAFF. The CDR3 nucleotides read TGTGCCTGGAGTTATACCGGGAACACTGAAGCTTTCTTT. This chain uses TRBV30 with TRBJ1-1; the D is unclear. Trimming removed 2 bases at V and 1 base at J, with 8 bases between. In germline, CDR1 is GTSNPN, CDR2 SVGIG (reference sequence). This CDR3 comprises 13 residues.

This clonotype came up a few times. The chain combines TRBV4-1 with TRBJ2-3; 9 positions match TRBD2. The V and J ends lost 4 bases and 4 bases, in that order; junction bases with no gene match: 24. The CDR3 is 21 amino acids. Germline V gene sequence: CDR1 MGHRA, CDR2 YSYEKL. The CDR3 protein is CASSLYEPLAGRSGSADTQYF. The CDR3 DNA is TGCGCCAGCAGCCTTTACGAGCCTCTAGCGGGGAGGAGCGGGTCCGCAGATACGCAGTATTTT.

In this sample, this clonotype turned up a few times. V and J are TRBV20-1 and TRBJ1-1; 7 nucleotides align to TRBD1. Germline V gene data show CDR1 as DFQATT and CDR2 as SNEGSKA (reference sequence). The CDR3 consists of 13 residues. J lost 10 bases, V lost 7 bases, and 15 bases had no gene match. This CDR3 reads CSGLPRTGVGAFF. In DNA form, the CDR3 reads TGCAGTGGGCTCCCACGGACAGGAGTGGGAGCTTTCTTT.

The chain carries TRBV30 and TRBJ2-1; 9 nucleotides line up with TRBD2. CDR3 length: 14 amino acids. Losses at the gene ends were 5 bases for V and 3 bases for J; bases not matched to a gene: 5. CDR1 and CDR2 from the germline V gene are GTSNPN and SVGIG (reference sequence). The CDR3 sequence: CAWAPLAGYNEQFF. DNA for the CDR3: TGTGCCTGGGCGCCACTAGCGGGCTACAATGAGCAGTTCTTC.

There are many counts of this clonotype. The gene calls are TRBV5-1 and TRBJ2-7; D unclear. CDR1 and CDR2 (germline): SGHRS, YFSETQ. This CDR3 has 14 amino acids. Trimming pared 2 bases from V and 1 base from J, leaving 10 bases between. CDR3 protein: CASSFNRQSYEQYF. CDR3 nucleotide sequence: TGCGCCAGCAGCTTTAACCGCCAGTCCTACGAGCAGTACTTC.

This clonotype was seen repeatedly, ten times or more. The CDR3 here is CASSRERVLNTGELFF. In DNA form, the CDR3 reads TGTGCCAGCAGCCGAGAGAGGGTTTTGAACACCGGGGAGCTGTTTTTT. The rearrangement links TRBV27 to TRBJ2-2; D perhaps matches TRBD2 (5 bases). From germline, CDR1 is MNHEY and CDR2 SMNVEV (reference sequence). V was shortened by 6 bases and J by 1 base, with 15 bases between the two germline ends. The CDR3 is 16 amino acids.

The table lists this clonotype with many counts. The chain recombines TRBV7-2 with TRBJ2-3; D tentatively reads TRBD1 or TRBD2 (5 bases each). V shed 2 bases and J shed 6 bases, with 21 bases lying between them. Germline CDR1 SGHTA, CDR2 FQGNSA. The CDR3 covers 17 residues. In nucleotides, the CDR3 is TGTGCCAGCAGCTTACCGCGAATCGAGGGTTGGGGGGATACGCAGTATTTT. It codes for CASSLPRIEGWGDTQYF.

This clonotype showed up just a few times. This rearrangement joins TRBV11-2 to TRBJ1-3, with TRBD1 as a possible D gene (6 bases). Trimming cost V 5 bases and J 3 bases, with 14 bases left between them. Germline-derived CDR1 and CDR2 are SGHAT and FQNNGV. The CDR3 length is 15 residues. The CDR3 sequence is CASSPPGTFGNTIYF. In nucleotides, the CDR3 is TGTGCCAGCAGCCCACCCGGGACATTTGGAAACACCATATATTTT.

This chain uses TRBV19 with TRBJ2-3; 7 bases are shared with TRBD1. Germline CDR1 and CDR2: LNHDA and SQIVND (reference sequence). The CDR3 covers 15 residues. Trimming took 5 bases from V and 5 from J; bases not matched to a gene: 10. The CDR3 reads CASSGGQRVGDTQYF. CDR3 DNA sequence: TGTGCCAGTAGTGGGGGACAGAGAGTAGGAGATACGCAGTATTTT.

This clonotype has at least ten counts. The V gene is TRBV12-3 or TRBV12-4, the J gene TRBJ2-1; TRBD2 is a possible D gene (6 bases). The V and J ends lost 6 bases and 4 bases respectively, with 10 bases between them. The CDR3 consists of 13 residues. This CDR3 is CASRRSGYNEQFF. CDR3 nucleotide sequence: TGTGCCAGCAGACGTAGCGGATACAATGAGCAGTTCTTC.

For this clonotype: A much larger clone sits a single nucleotide away, making a read error possible. This sequence joins TRBV11-2 and TRBJ2-1; either TRBD1 or TRBD2 may fit D (5 bases each). This CDR3 contains 14 residues. CDR1 and CDR2 (germline): SGHAT, FQNNGV. CDR3 protein: CATSLWGRYNEQFF. CDR3 DNA sequence: TGTGCCACCAGCTTATGGGGACGCTACAATGAGCAGTTCTTC.

Ten or more counts support this clonotype. The CDR3 region is CASSLDTGGSTGELFF. The DNA for the CDR3 is TGTGCCAGCAGCTTGGACACAGGGGGCTCCACCGGGGAGCTGTTTTTT. The chain links TRBV5-6 to TRBJ2-2, with TRBD1 matching over 9 bases. V lost 0 bases and J lost 4; bases outside the gene matches: 4. The germline V gene has CDR1 SGHDT and CDR2 YYEEEE. This CDR3 comprises 16 residues.

The chain combines TRBV12-3 or TRBV12-4 with TRBJ1-4; possibly TRBD1 for D (5 bases). CDR3 size: 11 residues. Trimming pared 6 bases from V and 11 bases from J, leaving 10 bases between. The CDR3 DNA follows: TGTGCCAGCAGCCCGGGACCGAAACTGTTTTTT. It is translated as CASSPGPKLFF.